The clone carrying this T cell receptor beta chain has at least ten counts. This sample was taken from a study of T-cell reconstitution after alpha-beta-depleted transplantation in children. J lost 5 bases, V lost 0 bases, and 8 bases had no gene match. The germline V gene encodes CDR1 LGHNA and CDR2 YSLEER. There are 16 residues in the CDR3. Unique molecular identifiers were incorporated when the TCRbeta library was constructed. Each CDR3 protein gets one entry after TCRdb re-called the PCR reads with MiXCR. The sample consists of 400,000 to 550,000 distinct CDR3 sequences, under 12% of them appearing once.

The sequence was obtained from a child aged 2 to 15 with inherited bone marrow failure, due to receive a stem cell transplant. This chain connects TRBV4-3 to TRBJ2-7; 9 bases fit TRBD2. The material sequenced was PBMCs, taken before TCRalphabeta/CD19-depleted stem cell transplant. CDR3 region: CASSQDRSGSLHEQYF. CDR3 coding DNA: TGCGCCAGCAGCCAAGACCGTAGCGGGAGTCTCCACGAGCAGTACTTC.